Given below is one TCR beta chain in context. The target antigen is unknown. The sample originates from a study of CD8+CD57+ T cells in acquired aplastic anemia. Overall study results and limits: Patients and controls turned out to have twenty-nine CD8+ CDR3 sequences in common.

Per the germline V gene, CDR1 is SQVTM and CDR2 is ANQGSEA. This CDR3 region has 12 residues. V lost 6 bases and J 5 bases, leaving 13 bases between the germline ends. Profiling that covered TCR beta VDJ and CDR3 relied on genomic DNA as its template. From the reads, TCRdb called clonotypes with MiXCR, one entry per CDR3 protein. This table has about 190,000 distinct CDR3 sequences, roughly half appearing once. This receptor was identified in a human donor in good health, serving as a control. The chain couples TRBV29-1 to TRBJ1-2, with a possible D match to TRBD1 (5 bases). The material sequenced was sorted CD4+, CD8+, or CD8+CD57+ T cells (not recorded which) from PBMCs. CDR3 sequence: CSVPGTSYGYTF. Written as DNA, the CDR3 is TGCAGCGTCCCCGGGACGTCTTATGGCTACACCTTC.